These T cell receptor beta chains were read from a single sample in a study of T-cell memory formation after mild COVID-19. Using its own MiXCR run on the 5' RACE reads, TCRdb lists one record per CDR3 protein. The sample has around 250,000 distinct CDR3 sequences, over 8.5% seen once; the top ten hold under 25%. Sequencing input: PBMCs or a T cell subset sorted from them (not recorded which). These TCRs come from a man aged 18 to 29 who had mild COVID-19 (a few samples of this study predate the infection). Cell type and time point are not known. Each CDR3 is given with its conserved first and last residue. D genes are given only for firm matches. The listing skips clone size in some rows; elsewhere it reads once, few, many or a size class.

D gene	V gene	clone size	J gene	CDR3 protein	CDR3 DNA
-	TRBV12-3/TRBV12-4	-	TRBJ1-1	CASSAREANTEAFF	TGTGCCAGCAGTGCGCGGGAGGCGAACACTGAAGCTTTCTTT
TRBD2	TRBV12-3/TRBV12-4	many	TRBJ2-1	CASSLRGAKEQFF	TGTGCCAGCAGTTTGCGGGGGGCTAAGGAGCAGTTCTTC
-	TRBV7-2	-	TRBJ2-3	CASMRSGGADTQYF	TGTGCCAGCATGCGGTCGGGGGGCGCAGATACGCAGTATTTT
-	TRBV6-5	few	TRBJ2-1	CASTTGPSSYNEQFF	TGTGCCAGCACTACGGGCCCGAGCTCCTACAATGAGCAGTTCTTC
TRBD1	TRBV6-5	few	TRBJ1-2	CASGTGGFYGYTF	TGTGCCAGCGGGACAGGGGGCTTCTATGGCTACACCTTC
TRBD1	TRBV29-1	-	TRBJ2-3	CSVERGQTDTQYF	TGCAGCGTTGAGAGGGGGCAAACAGATACGCAGTATTTT
-	TRBV20-1	-	TRBJ2-2	CSASHSGELFF	TGCAGTGCTAGCCATTCAGGGGAGCTGTTTTTT
-	TRBV7-6	few	TRBJ1-1	CASTPGIGGMNTEAFF	TGTGCCAGCACCCCTGGGATCGGGGGGATGAACACTGAAGCTTTCTTT
TRBD2	TRBV19	-	TRBJ2-1	CASSMPTSGAYEQFF	TGTGCCAGTAGTATGCCGACTAGCGGGGCTTATGAGCAGTTCTTC
TRBD1	TRBV7-8	few	TRBJ2-3	CASSSTRDRVSSTDTQYF	TGTGCCAGCAGCTCCACAAGGGACAGGGTTTCTAGCACAGATACGCAGTATTTT
-	TRBV5-1	-	TRBJ2-1	CASSLVVSSYNEQFF	TGCGCCAGCAGCTTGGTGGTCAGCTCCTACAATGAGCAGTTCTTC
-	TRBV7-2	few	TRBJ2-1	CASSPAAYNEQFF	TGTGCCAGCAGCCCCGCGGCGTACAATGAGCAGTTCTTC
TRBD2	TRBV7-6	-	TRBJ2-3	CASSLEGRLAGGNTQYF	TGTGCCAGCAGCTTAGAGGGGAGACTAGCGGGGGGAAATACGCAGTATTTT
TRBD2	TRBV7-2	-	TRBJ2-5	CASSLLGLAAQYF	TGTGCCAGCAGCTTATTGGGACTAGCGGCCCAGTACTTC
TRBD1	TRBV29-1	-	TRBJ2-7	CSVESPRGQGAKEYEQYF	TGCAGCGTTGAATCGCCCCGCGGACAGGGGGCCAAGGAGTACGAGCAGTACTTC
-	TRBV29-1	-	TRBJ2-3	CSVEDPGATIMDTQYF	TGCAGCGTTGAAGATCCAGGGGCCACGATCATGGATACGCAGTATTTT
-	TRBV10-3	-	TRBJ2-2	CATEDTGNTGELFF	TGTGCCACCGAGGACACCGGGAACACCGGGGAGCTGTTTTTT
TRBD1	TRBV7-2	many	TRBJ1-6	CASSFRDSNSPLHF	TGTGCCAGCAGCTTCCGGGACAGTAATTCACCCCTCCACTTT
TRBD1	TRBV7-7	-	TRBJ2-6	CASSSTTGQGATGANVLTF	TGTGCTAGCAGCTCAACCACGGGACAGGGGGCGACCGGGGCCAACGTCCTGACTTTC
-	TRBV7-2	-	TRBJ1-5	CASSFSTPPQPQHF	TGTGCCAGCAGCTTCTCCACTCCCCCTCAGCCCCAGCATTTT
TRBD2	TRBV6-5	-	TRBJ2-5	CASRLSGTRETQYF	TGTGCCAGCAGGCTGTCGGGGACTAGGGAGACCCAGTACTTC
-	TRBV5-4	many	TRBJ1-2	CASRPPASVYGYTF	TGTGCCAGCAGACCCCCGGCCTCGGTATATGGCTACACCTTC
-	TRBV6-5	-	TRBJ1-5	CASSPRGRAPQHF	TGTGCCAGCAGCCCCCGGGGGCGAGCGCCCCAGCATTTT
-	TRBV29-1	few	TRBJ1-1	CSVEADMNTEAFF	TGCAGCGTTGAGGCAGACATGAACACTGAAGCTTTCTTT
TRBD1	TRBV27	-	TRBJ2-5	CASSVWDRGRETQYF	TGTGCCAGCAGCGTTTGGGACAGGGGGCGAGAGACCCAGTACTTC
TRBD1	TRBV5-1	-	TRBJ1-6	CASSSGQNNSPLHF	TGCGCCAGCAGCTCGGGACAGAATAATTCACCCCTCCACTTT
-	TRBV29-1	few	TRBJ2-3	CSVVFGATGTDTQYF	TGCAGCGTTGTGTTTGGGGCTACGGGCACAGATACGCAGTATTTT
-	TRBV7-2	-	TRBJ1-2	CASSPFQSGGYTF	TGTGCCAGCAGCCCCTTCCAGAGTGGTGGCTACACCTTC
-	TRBV5-6	few	TRBJ2-1	CASSPEKKVGYNEQFF	TGTGCCAGCAGCCCAGAAAAAAAGGTTGGGTACAATGAGCAGTTCTTC
TRBD1	TRBV25-1	-	TRBJ1-2	CASSGQGRYGYTF	TGTGCCAGCTCGGGACAGGGGCGATACGGCTACACCTTC
-	TRBV7-2	few	TRBJ1-2	CASSLAGRGYYGYTF	TGTGCCAGCAGCTTAGCTGGCCGGGGGTACTATGGCTACACCTTC
TRBD2	TRBV7-9	many	TRBJ2-6	CASSLVRTSGAYSGANVLTF	TGTGCCAGCAGCTTAGTAAGGACTAGCGGGGCTTACTCTGGGGCCAACGTCCTGACTTTC
TRBD2	TRBV7-3	many	TRBJ2-3	CASSSRLAGDRTDTQYF	TGTGCCAGCAGCTCGCGACTAGCGGGGGACCGCACAGATACGCAGTATTTT
-	TRBV4-1	-	TRBJ1-5	CASSQVGGLGQPQHF	TGCGCCAGCAGCCAAGTGGGGGGGCTGGGACAGCCCCAGCATTTT
-	TRBV15	-	TRBJ2-2	CATSSRLDITGELFF	TGTGCCACCAGCAGCCGATTGGATATCACCGGGGAGCTGTTTTTT
-	TRBV20-1	-	TRBJ1-1	CSARKNTEAFF	TGCAGTGCTCGAAAGAACACTGAAGCTTTCTTT
-	TRBV6-6	few	TRBJ2-7	CASGGPTYEQYF	TGTGCCAGCGGAGGGCCGACCTACGAGCAGTACTTC
-	TRBV12-3/TRBV12-4	many	TRBJ2-3	CASSFNPTDTQYF	TGTGCCAGCAGTTTTAACCCTACAGATACGCAGTATTTT
TRBD1	TRBV11-2	few	TRBJ2-7	CASSSGQGRTF	TGTGCCAGCAGCTCAGGACAGGGTCGCACATTC
-	TRBV3-1	-	TRBJ1-2	CASSQREAGRGSYTF	TGTGCCAGCAGCCAAAGGGAGGCAGGCCGCGGGAGCTACACCTTC
-	TRBV6-1	-	TRBJ2-1	CASRWGMVQFF	TGTGCCAGCAGATGGGGAATGGTGCAGTTCTTC
-	TRBV5-6	many	TRBJ1-2	CASSSGVYGYTF	TGTGCCAGCAGCTCGGGGGTCTATGGCTACACCTTC